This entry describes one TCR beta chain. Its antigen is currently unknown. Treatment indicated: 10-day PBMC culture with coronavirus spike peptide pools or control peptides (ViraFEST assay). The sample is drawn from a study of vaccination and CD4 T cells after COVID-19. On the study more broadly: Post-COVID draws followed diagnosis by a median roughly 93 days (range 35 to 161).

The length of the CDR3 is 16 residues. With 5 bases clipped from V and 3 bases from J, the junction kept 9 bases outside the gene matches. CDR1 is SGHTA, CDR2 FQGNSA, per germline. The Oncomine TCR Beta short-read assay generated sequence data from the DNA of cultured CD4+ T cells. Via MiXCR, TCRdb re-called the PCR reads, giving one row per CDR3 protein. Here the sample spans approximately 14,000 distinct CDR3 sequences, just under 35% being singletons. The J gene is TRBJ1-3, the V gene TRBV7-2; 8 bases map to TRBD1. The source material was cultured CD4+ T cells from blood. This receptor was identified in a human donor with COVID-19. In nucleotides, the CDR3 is TGTGCCAGCAGCCCCCGGGACAGGTCTATTGGAAACACCATATATTTT. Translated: CASSPRDRSIGNTIYF.